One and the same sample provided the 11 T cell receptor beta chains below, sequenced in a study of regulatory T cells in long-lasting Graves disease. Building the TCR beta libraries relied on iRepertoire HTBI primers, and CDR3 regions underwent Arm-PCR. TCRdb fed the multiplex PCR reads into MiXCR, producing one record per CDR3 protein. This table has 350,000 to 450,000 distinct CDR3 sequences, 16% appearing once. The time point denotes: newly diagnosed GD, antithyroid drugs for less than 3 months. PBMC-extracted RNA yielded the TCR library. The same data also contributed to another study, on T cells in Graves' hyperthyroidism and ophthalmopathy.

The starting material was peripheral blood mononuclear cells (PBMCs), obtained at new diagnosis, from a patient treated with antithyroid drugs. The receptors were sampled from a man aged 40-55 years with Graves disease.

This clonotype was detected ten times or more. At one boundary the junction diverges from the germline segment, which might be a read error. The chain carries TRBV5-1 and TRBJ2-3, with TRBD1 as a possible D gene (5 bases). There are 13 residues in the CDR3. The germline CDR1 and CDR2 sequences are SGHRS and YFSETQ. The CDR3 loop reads CASSLSQGSTQYF. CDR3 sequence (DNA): TGTGCCAGCAGCTTATCCCAGGGCTCCACGCAGTATTTT.

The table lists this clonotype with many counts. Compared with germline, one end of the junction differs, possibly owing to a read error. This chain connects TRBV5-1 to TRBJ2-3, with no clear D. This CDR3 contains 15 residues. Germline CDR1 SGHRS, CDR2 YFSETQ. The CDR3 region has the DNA TGTGCCAGCAGCTTCCGTGGCTCGGACGGAGATACGCAGTATTTT. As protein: CASSFRGSDGDTQYF. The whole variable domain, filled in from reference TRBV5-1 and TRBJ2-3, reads KAGVTQTPRYLIKTRGQQVTLSCSPISGHRSVSWYQQTPGQGLQFLFEYFSETQRNKGNFPGRFSGRQFSNSRSEMNVSTLELGDSALYLCASSFRGSDGDTQYFGPGTRLTVL.

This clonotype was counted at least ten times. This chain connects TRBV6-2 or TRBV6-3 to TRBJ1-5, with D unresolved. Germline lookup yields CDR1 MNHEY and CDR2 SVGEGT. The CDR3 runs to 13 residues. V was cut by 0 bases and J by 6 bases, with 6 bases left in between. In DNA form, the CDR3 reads TGTGCCAGCAGTTACTCGATGGCTCAGCCCCAGCATTTT. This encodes CASSYSMAQPQHF.

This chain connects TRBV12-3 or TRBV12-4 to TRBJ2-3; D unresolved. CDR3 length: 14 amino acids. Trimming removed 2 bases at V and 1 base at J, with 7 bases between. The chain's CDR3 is CASSLQWGTDTQYF. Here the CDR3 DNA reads TGTGCCAGCAGTTTACAGTGGGGCACAGATACGCAGTATTTT.

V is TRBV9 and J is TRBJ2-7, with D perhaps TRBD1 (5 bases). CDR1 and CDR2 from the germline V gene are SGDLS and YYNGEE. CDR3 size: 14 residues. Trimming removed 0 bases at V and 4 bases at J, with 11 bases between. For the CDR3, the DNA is TGTGCCAGCAGCGTAGCTCAGGGTGGATACGAGCAGTACTTC. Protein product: CASSVAQGGYEQYF.

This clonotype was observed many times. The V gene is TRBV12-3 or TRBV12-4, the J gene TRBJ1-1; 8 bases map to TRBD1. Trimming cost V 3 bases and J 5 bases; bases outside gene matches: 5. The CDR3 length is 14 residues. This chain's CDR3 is CASSLQGASTEAFF. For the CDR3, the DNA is TGTGCCAGCAGTTTGCAGGGGGCGTCGACTGAAGCTTTCTTT.

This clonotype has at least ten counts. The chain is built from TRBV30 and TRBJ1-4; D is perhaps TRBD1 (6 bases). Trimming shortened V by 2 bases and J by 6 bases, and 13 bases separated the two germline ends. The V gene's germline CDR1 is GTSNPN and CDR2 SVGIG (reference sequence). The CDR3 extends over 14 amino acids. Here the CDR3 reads CAWSPGGGDEKLFF. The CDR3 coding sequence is TGTGCCTGGAGTCCCGGGGGCGGCGATGAAAAACTGTTTTTT.

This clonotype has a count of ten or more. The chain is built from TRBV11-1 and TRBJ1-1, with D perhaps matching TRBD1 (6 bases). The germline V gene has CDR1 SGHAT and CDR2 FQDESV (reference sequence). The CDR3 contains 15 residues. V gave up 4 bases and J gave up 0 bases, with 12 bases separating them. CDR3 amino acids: CASSSGEGLNTEAFF. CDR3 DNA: TGTGCCAGCAGCTCAGGGGAAGGACTGAACACTGAAGCTTTCTTT.

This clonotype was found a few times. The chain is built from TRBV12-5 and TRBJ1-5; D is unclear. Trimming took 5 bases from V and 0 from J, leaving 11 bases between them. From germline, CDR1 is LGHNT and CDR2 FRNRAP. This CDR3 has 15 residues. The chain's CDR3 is CASGMGSYSNQPQHF. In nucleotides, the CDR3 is TGTGCTAGTGGTATGGGCAGCTATAGCAATCAGCCCCAGCATTTT.

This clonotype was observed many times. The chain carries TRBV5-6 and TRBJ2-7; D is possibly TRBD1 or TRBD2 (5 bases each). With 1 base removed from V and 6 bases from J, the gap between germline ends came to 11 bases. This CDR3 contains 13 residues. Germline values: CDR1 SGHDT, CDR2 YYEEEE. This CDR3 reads CASSLRGVREQYF. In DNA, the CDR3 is TGTGCCAGCAGCTTGAGAGGGGTCCGCGAGCAGTACTTC. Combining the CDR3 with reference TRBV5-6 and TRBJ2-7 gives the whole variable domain DAGVTQSPTHLIKTRGQQVTLRCSPKSGHDTVSWYQQALGQGPQFIFQYYEEEERQRGNFPDRFSGHQFPNYSSELNVNALLLGDSALYLCASSLRGVREQYFGPGTRLTVT.

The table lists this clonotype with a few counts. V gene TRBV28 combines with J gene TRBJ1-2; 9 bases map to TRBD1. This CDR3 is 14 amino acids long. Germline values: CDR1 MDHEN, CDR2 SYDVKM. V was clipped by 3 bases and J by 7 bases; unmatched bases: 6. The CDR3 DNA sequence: TGTGCCAGCAGTTTGAACAGGGGGCATCGTGGCTACACCTTC. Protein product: CASSLNRGHRGYTF.